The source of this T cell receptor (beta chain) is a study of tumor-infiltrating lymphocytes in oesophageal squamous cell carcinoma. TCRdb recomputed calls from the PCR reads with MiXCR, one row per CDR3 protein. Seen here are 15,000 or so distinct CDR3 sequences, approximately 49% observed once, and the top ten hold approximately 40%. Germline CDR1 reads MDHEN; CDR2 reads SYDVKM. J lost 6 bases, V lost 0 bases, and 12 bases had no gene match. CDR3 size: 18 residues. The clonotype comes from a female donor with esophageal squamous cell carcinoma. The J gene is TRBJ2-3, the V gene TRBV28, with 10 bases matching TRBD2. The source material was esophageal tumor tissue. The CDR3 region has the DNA TGTGCCAGCAGTTTATGGCATGCGAGGCTAGCGGGAGTTGATACGCAGTATTTT. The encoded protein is CASSLWHARLAGVDTQYF.